This record looks at one TCR beta chain sequence and its context. In the original processing: It was from reference gene primer amplification that nucleated cell counts were estimated. Sequencing used immunoSEQ multiplex PCR; TCRdb keeps in-frame clones, though not all of them. D and trimming were read from the DNA, whereas the V and J calls and clone size are those reported in that table. The data hold 200,000 or so clones, with about 88% observed a single time. The data were taken from a study of blood T cell repertoires in COVID-19. About the research overall: COVID-19 samples collected from the United States, Italy and Spain covered acute and convalescent phases. Nucleic acid was either cDNA or gDNA, and it came from T cells, B-cell-depleted T cells, or PBMCs.

The CDR3 has 17 amino acids. The gene calls are TRBV21-1 and TRBJ2-3; the table's D gene call, TRBD2, was not cross checked with the DNA. TRBV21-1 is given as a pseudogene. This TCR derives from a woman aged 40 to 50 who had recovered from COVID-19. The sample consisted of peripheral blood. CDR3 region: CASSNWFRDSREDTQYF. The CDR3 DNA follows: TGTGCCAGCAGCAACTGGTTTCGGGACTCCCGGGAGGATACGCAGTATTTT.